Listed below are T cell receptor beta chains from one sample, sequenced in a study of blood T cell repertoires in COVID-19. The data were produced by immunoSEQ multiplex PCR, yet TCRdb's version contains in-frame clones alone and is incomplete. This sample carries more than 90,000 clones, less than 85% of them seen once, and the ten largest clones take around 2%. The sample comprised peripheral blood. These TCRs come from a woman between 65 and 79 years old with active or convalescent COVID-19. CDR3s include the opening cysteine and the closing phenylalanine or tryptophan. A D gene is named only where the DNA matches it firmly. Size tells how often a clone was seen (once, few, many) or the class of an expanded clone, and some rows leave it out.

d_call	v_call	clone_size	j_call	cdr3_nt	cdr3_aa
TRBD1	TRBV2	-	TRBJ1-1	TGTGCCAGCAGTGCGGACAGGTCAGCCTATGAAGCTTTCTTT	CASSADRSAYEAFF
-	TRBV6-1	-	TRBJ2-7	TGTGCCAGCAGTGAGTCCGGGACACGGGCTGAGTGGTACTTC	CASSESGTRAEWYF
-	TRBV18	-	TRBJ2-7	TGTGCCAGCTCACCCCCAGGAGGGGCGAACGAGCAGTACTTC	CASSPPGGANEQYF
TRBD2	TRBV7-8	few	TRBJ2-1	TGTGCCAGCAGCTTACGTGCTAGCGGGGGGAATGAGCAGTTCTTC	CASSLRASGGNEQFF
-	TRBV18	few	TRBJ2-2	TGTGCCAGCTCACCCTTCACAGGGCAGAACACCGGGGAGCTGTTTTTT	CASSPFTGQNTGELFF
TRBD2	TRBV2	-	TRBJ2-1	TGTGCCAGCACGGCGGGAGGGTTCGCTGAGCAGTTCTTC	CASTAGGFAEQFF
-	TRBV2	-	TRBJ1-6	TGTGCCAGCAGTGGGGCCGGGAGGAGCTCCTATAATTCACCCCTCCACTTT	CASSGAGRSSYNSPLHF
-	TRBV29-1	-	TRBJ2-7	TGCAGCGTTGAAGATCGGCAGGGGGGAGTCGAATACTTC	CSVEDRQGGVEYF
-	TRBV12-3/TRBV12-4	-	TRBJ1-5	TGTGCCAGCAGCGACAGCTATCAGCCCCAGCATTTT	CASSDSYQPQHF
TRBD1	TRBV4-3	once	TRBJ1-2	TGCGCCAGCAGCCAAGGTTTTGGGACAGGGGACGGATATGGCTACACCTTC	CASSQGFGTGDGYGYTF
TRBD1	TRBV18	few	TRBJ2-5	TGTGCCAGCTCACCATCGGGACAGGGGCCAGGGACCCAGTACTTC	CASSPSGQGPGTQYF
TRBD1	TRBV18	-	TRBJ1-1	TGTGCCAGCTCTGTGGACAGGGGCTCTGAAGCTTTCTTT	CASSVDRGSEAFF
TRBD2	TRBV5-1	-	TRBJ2-2	TGCGCCAGCAGCTTGGCCGGGGGGACCGGGGAGCTGTTTTTT	CASSLAGGTGELFF
-	TRBV5-4	-	TRBJ2-1	TGTGCCAGCAGCTTGGTATCAGGTGAGCAGTTCTTC	CASSLVSGEQFF
-	TRBV10-2	-	TRBJ1-2	TGCGCCAGCAGTGAGTCGAACCCTACAGGAGACCCTAACTATGGCTACACCTTC	CASSESNPTGDPNYGYTF
-	TRBV6-5	-	TRBJ2-7	TGTGCCAGCAAACCAGGGCCCTCCTACGAGCAGTACTTC	CASKPGPSYEQYF
TRBD1	TRBV18	-	TRBJ1-6	TGTGCCAGCTCAGGGACAGGTCATAATTCACCCCTCCACTTT	CASSGTGHNSPLHF
-	TRBV5-1	-	TRBJ2-1	TGCGCCAGCAGCTCGCCATCCACAGGTCCTGAGCAGTTCTTC	CASSSPSTGPEQFF
-	TRBV18	few	TRBJ1-1	TGTGCCAGCTCACCGGAAAGTTCAACCGGGACATCGGGCACTGAAGCTTTCTTT	CASSPESSTGTSGTEAFF
TRBD1	TRBV19	-	TRBJ1-5	TGTGCCAGTAGTATAGAGAGACAGGGGAATCAGCCCCAGCATTTT	CASSIERQGNQPQHF
-	TRBV9	-	TRBJ2-7	TGTGCCAGCAGCCCCCAGCTGGCAGGGGCCTACGAGCAGTACTTC	CASSPQLAGAYEQYF
-	TRBV7-9	-	TRBJ2-2	TGTGCCAGCAGCACCGCTAAGACCGGGGAGCTGTTTTTT	CASSTAKTGELFF
-	TRBV18	-	TRBJ1-1	TGTGCCAGCTCAGGGGGGGGCGGCACTGAAGCTTTCTTT	CASSGGGGTEAFF
-	TRBV5-6	-	TRBJ2-1	TGTGCCAGCAGCTTGCCCGGGGTGGAGCAGTTCTTC	CASSLPGVEQFF
TRBD1	TRBV7-9	once	TRBJ1-3	TGTGCCAGCAGCTTAGTGGGACAGGGCATCGGAAACACCATATATTTT	CASSLVGQGIGNTIYF
TRBD1	TRBV19	once	TRBJ2-6	TGTGCCAGTAGGAGACAGGGTTACGGGGCCAACGTCCTGACTTTC	CASRRQGYGANVLTF
-	TRBV15	-	TRBJ1-5	TGTGCCACCAGCCAACAGGGTAGGCAACAGCCCCAGCATTTT	CATSQQGRQQPQHF
-	TRBV3-1/TRBV3-2	-	TRBJ2-7	TGTGCCAGCACCTTAAGGGGGTACGAGCAGTACTTC	CASTLRGYEQYF
-	TRBV15	once	TRBJ1-2	TGTGCCACCAGCAGAGATTCGTTTGGGACTGCCTATGGCTACACCTTC	CATSRDSFGTAYGYTF
TRBD1	TRBV6-1	few	TRBJ1-5	TGTGCCAGCAGTGAAGTCCGCGACAGGGGCCTGGCTTTT	CASSEVRDRGLAF